Included here is one TCR beta chain sequence, with context. The target antigen is unknown. The entry originates in a study of beta chain features in type 1 diabetes. Broader study findings: A greater similarity of naive, central memory and Treg TCRB repertoires was seen among patients than among healthy donors.

cDNA synthesis used the whole RNA isolate, giving expressed TCRB sequences. Profiled with immunoSEQ multiplex PCR; TCRdb holds only in-frame clones, not every one. The sample contains about 220,000 clones, 11% of which appear only once. Germline V gene sequence: CDR1 MNHNY, CDR2 SVGAGI (reference sequence). V lost 0 bases and J lost 4; bases outside the gene matches: 6. The CDR3 is 16 residues long. Sequenced input: central memory CD4+ T cells from blood. The chain employs TRBV6-6 and TRBJ2-5; 9 bases are shared with TRBD1. The source of this sequence is a man in his late teens or twenties in good health. The CDR3 DNA sequence: TGTGCCAGCAGTTACTCGGGGACAGGGAAAGCAGAGACCCAGTACTTC. Protein: CASSYSGTGKAETQYF.